This TCR beta chain was sequenced for a study of blood T cell repertoires in COVID-19. Study in general: The study drew acute and convalescent COVID-19 samples from the United States, Italy and Spain. Sources were T cells, B-cell-depleted T cells, or PBMCs; the material itself was cDNA or gDNA.

Trimming cost V 7 bases and J 0 bases, with 12 bases left between them. The CDR3 spans 14 residues. CDR1 is SGHTS and CDR2 is YDEGEE in the germline V gene. In the authors' workflow: Reference gene primer amplification gave estimated nucleated cell counts. Sequencing was performed with immunoSEQ multiplex PCR; in TCRdb, only in-frame clones are kept and a portion is missing. V and J calls and clone size are those listed in that table; D and trimming were worked out from the DNA. The sample gives 130,000 to 150,000 clones, around four fifths of which show up once; around 35% is in the top ten. The TCR sequence derives from a human donor in a cohort sampled during active COVID-19. V gene TRBV5-8 combines with J gene TRBJ2-3; TRBD2 is a possible D gene (5 bases). The sequencing input was peripheral blood. The CDR3 here is CASGRRTSTDTQYF. CDR3 DNA sequence: TGTGCCAGCGGCCGACGGACTAGCACAGATACGCAGTATTTT. Full variable domain (rest looked up from reference TRBV5-8 and TRBJ2-3): EAGVTQSPTHLIKTRGQQATLRCSPISGHTSVYWYQQALGLGLQFLLWYDEGEERNRGNFPPRFSGRQFPNYSSELNVNALELEDSALYLCASGRRTSTDTQYFGPGTRLTVL.